In its sample, the clone carrying this T cell receptor (beta chain) is medium-sized. V shed 3 bases and J shed 4 bases, with 6 bases lying between them. Germline CDR1 reads SGHTA; CDR2 reads FQGNSA. The CDR3 runs 12 residues. This sample was included in a study of spatial heterogeneity in lung cancer. Using its own MiXCR run on the 5' RACE reads, TCRdb lists one record per CDR3 protein. The table has about 10,000 distinct CDR3 sequences, roughly 6.4% seen once. Time point given: sample taken at primary tumor resection. Untreated early-stage non-small cell lung cancer patients, approximately 79 in total, were the donors. Tumor, nontumor lung or frozen PBMC supplied whole RNA that was sequenced unsorted.

The specimen was normal lung tissue next to the tumor, collected at surgery. This chain uses TRBV7-2 with TRBJ1-2; D ambiguous. The source is a male donor with early-stage non-small cell lung cancer. For the CDR3, the DNA is TGTGCCAGCAGCTTGGTCAGCTATGGCTACACCTTC. Amino acid sequence: CASSLVSYGYTF.